This T cell receptor (beta chain) was recorded in a study of blood T cell repertoires in COVID-19. The wider study: Sites across the United States, Italy and Spain contributed samples from acute and convalescent COVID-19.

The CDR3 is 16 residues long. V gave up 1 base and J gave up 5 bases, with 14 bases separating them. Germline V gene sequence: CDR1 SEHNR, CDR2 FQNEAQ (reference sequence). Per the study methods: Reference gene primer amplification in the assay estimated nucleated cell counts. This table comes from immunoSEQ multiplex PCR, and its TCRdb copy is limited to in-frame clones, with some not included. From that table come the V and J calls and clone size; the DNA was used to work out D and trimming. The sample lists 250,000 to 300,000 clones; 85% to 90% were seen once. The clonotype was recovered from a woman in her sixties with COVID-19, enrolled during active disease. Sequencing input: peripheral blood. The rearrangement uses TRBV7-9 and TRBJ1-4, with no clear D. The chain's CDR3 is CASSLVAGGGNEKLFF. CDR3 DNA: TGTGCCAGCAGCTTAGTTGCAGGAGGAGGGAATGAAAAACTGTTTTTT.